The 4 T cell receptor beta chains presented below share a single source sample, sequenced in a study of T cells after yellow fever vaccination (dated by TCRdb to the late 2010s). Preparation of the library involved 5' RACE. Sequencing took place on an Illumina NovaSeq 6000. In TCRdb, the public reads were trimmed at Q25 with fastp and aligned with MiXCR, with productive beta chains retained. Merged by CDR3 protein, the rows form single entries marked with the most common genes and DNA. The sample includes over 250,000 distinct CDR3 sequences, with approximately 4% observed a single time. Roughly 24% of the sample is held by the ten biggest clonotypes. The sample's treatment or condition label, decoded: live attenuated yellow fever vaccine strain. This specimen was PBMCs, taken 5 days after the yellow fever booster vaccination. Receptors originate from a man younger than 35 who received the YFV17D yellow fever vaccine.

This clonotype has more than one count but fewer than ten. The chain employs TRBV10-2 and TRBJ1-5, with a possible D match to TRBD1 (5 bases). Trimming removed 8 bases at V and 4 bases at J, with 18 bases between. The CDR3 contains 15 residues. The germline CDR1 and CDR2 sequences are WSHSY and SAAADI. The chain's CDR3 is CASHPRGGGNQPQHF. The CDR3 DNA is TGCGCCAGCCACCCACGGGGTGGGGGAAATCAGCCCCAGCATTTT.

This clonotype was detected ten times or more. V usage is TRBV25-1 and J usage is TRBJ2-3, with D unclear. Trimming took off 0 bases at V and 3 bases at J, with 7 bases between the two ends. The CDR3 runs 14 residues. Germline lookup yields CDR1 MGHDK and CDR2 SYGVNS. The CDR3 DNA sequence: TGTGCCAGCAGTGAATATTTTCAGACAGATACGCAGTATTTT. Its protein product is CASSEYFQTDTQYF.

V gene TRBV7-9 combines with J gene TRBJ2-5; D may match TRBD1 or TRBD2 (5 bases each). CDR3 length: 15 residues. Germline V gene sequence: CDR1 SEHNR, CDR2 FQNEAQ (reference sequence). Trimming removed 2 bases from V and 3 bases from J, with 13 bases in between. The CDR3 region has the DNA TGTGCCAGCAGCTTAATTGGGGGAAGGAAAGAGACCCAGTACTTC. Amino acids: CASSLIGGRKETQYF.

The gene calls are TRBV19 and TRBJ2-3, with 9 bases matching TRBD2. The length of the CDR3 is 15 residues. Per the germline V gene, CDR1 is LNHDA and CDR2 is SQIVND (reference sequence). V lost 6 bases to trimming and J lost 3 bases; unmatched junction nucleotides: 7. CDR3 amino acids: CASSSRAGGTDTQYF. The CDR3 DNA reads TGTGCCAGTAGCTCCCGAGCGGGGGGAACAGATACGCAGTATTTT.